These 31 T cell receptor beta chains share one sample of origin, sequenced in a study of blood T cell repertoires in COVID-19. Sequencing was performed with immunoSEQ multiplex PCR; in TCRdb, only in-frame clones are kept and a portion is missing. There are fewer than 500,000 clones in the sample; 80% to 90% occur only once, and 1% to 1.5% lies in the top ten. Sequenced: PBMCs or T cells enriched from blood (not recorded which). The receptors derive from a man aged 25-45 years who had recovered from COVID-19.

The rearrangement links TRBV4-1 to TRBJ1-2; the D gene is possibly TRBD1 (6 bases). The V end lost 1 base, the J end lost 5 bases, and 17 bases lay between the germline ends. The germline V gene encodes CDR1 MGHRA and CDR2 YSYEKL. The CDR3 extends over 16 amino acids. The CDR3 region has the DNA TGCGCCAGCAGCCAAGTTAACCAGGGGTTGAGTTATGGCTACACCTTC. Translated: CASSQVNQGLSYGYTF.

The V call is TRBV7-8, the J call TRBJ2-3; 8 positions agree with TRBD1. Germline CDR1 is SGHVS and CDR2 is FQNEAQ. The trim removed 6 bases at V and 4 bases at J, leaving 12 bases unmatched. The length of the CDR3 is 16 residues. CDR3 nucleotides: TGTGCCAGCAGACCATCCAGGGGGCGGTCATCAGATACGCAGTATTTT. This codes for CASRPSRGRSSDTQYF. The variable domain in full, completed from reference TRBV7-8 and TRBJ2-3, reads GAGVSQSPRYKVAKRGQDVALRCDPISGHVSLFWYQQALGQGPEFLTYFQNEAQLDKSGLPSDRFFAERPEGSVSTLKIQRTQQEDSAVYLCASRPSRGRSSDTQYFGPGTRLTVL.

The gene calls are TRBV5-1 and TRBJ2-1, with 9 bases fitting TRBD2. Losses at the gene ends were 3 bases for V and 4 bases for J; bases not matched to a gene: 5. The CDR3 loop spans 15 amino acids. CDR1 and CDR2 (germline): SGHRS, YFSETQ. CDR3 sequence: CASSSTSGFYNEQFF. Written as DNA, the CDR3 is TGCGCCAGCAGCTCCACTAGCGGGTTTTACAATGAGCAGTTCTTC.

The chain is built from TRBV30 and TRBJ1-4; D gene unclear. Trimming took off 2 bases at V and 0 bases at J, with 7 bases between the two ends. This CDR3 has 14 amino acids. CDR1 and CDR2 from the germline V gene are GTSNPN and SVGIG (reference sequence). CDR3 region: CAWSIQATNEKLFF. CDR3 nucleotides: TGTGCCTGGAGTATCCAGGCAACTAATGAAAAACTGTTTTTT.

The CDR3 DNA follows: TGTGCCAGCGCGGGGAGGACCTACAATGAGCAGTTCTTC. This codes for CASAGRTYNEQFF. This chain uses TRBV12-3 or TRBV12-4 with TRBJ2-1; D possibly corresponds to TRBD2 (6 bases). The germline V and J ends were trimmed by 8 bases and 2 bases, with 10 bases remaining between them. The CDR3 has 13 residues.

The gene calls are TRBV9 and TRBJ1-4, with 8 nucleotides matching TRBD1. The CDR3 loop spans 14 amino acids. The germline V gene encodes CDR1 SGDLS and CDR2 YYNGEE. The V gene end was trimmed by 3 bases and the J gene end by 6 bases; junction bases not matched to a gene: 4. In DNA form, the CDR3 reads TGTGCCAGCAGCGCGGGACAGGCTGATGAAAAACTGTTTTTT. This codes for CASSAGQADEKLFF.

V gene TRBV13 combines with J gene TRBJ1-3; the D gene is possibly TRBD1 (5 bases). The CDR3 is 15 residues long. CDR1 PRHDT and CDR2 FYEKMQ come from the germline V gene (reference sequence). V lost 5 bases and J lost 3, with 14 bases in between. DNA of the CDR3: TGTGCCAGCAGCCCCTCAAACGGGGGTGGAAACACCATATATTTT. Its protein is CASSPSNGGGNTIYF.

The chain uses TRBV7-8 and TRBJ2-7, with 8 nucleotides matching TRBD1. J lost 5 bases, V lost 1 base, and 7 bases had no gene match. From germline, CDR1 is SGHVS and CDR2 FQNEAQ. CDR3 length equals 15 residues. The CDR3, as DNA: TGTGCCAGCAGCTTAGTCGACCCAGGGGGCAACGAGCAGTACTTC. Protein sequence: CASSLVDPGGNEQYF.

The chain links TRBV6-1 to TRBJ1-1; D unresolved. This CDR3 has 16 residues. Germline CDR1 MNHNS, CDR2 SASEGT. The V gene lost 2 bases and the J gene lost 0 bases, with 13 bases spanning the gap. The CDR3 loop reads CASSETVISMNTEAFF. In DNA, the CDR3 is TGTGCCAGCAGTGAAACAGTCATTTCTATGAACACTGAAGCTTTCTTT.

The chain recombines TRBV4-3 with TRBJ1-2; maybe TRBD1 (5 bases). CDR3 size: 13 residues. Germline CDR1 and CDR2: LGHNA and YSLEER. V lost 0 bases, J lost 8 bases, and 10 bases lay in between. CDR3 DNA sequence: TGCGCCAGCAGCCAAGATGGGGGGGACGGCTACACCTTC. Amino acids: CASSQDGGDGYTF.

This chain uses TRBV19 with TRBJ1-2; maybe TRBD1 (5 bases). Germline V gene sequence: CDR1 LNHDA, CDR2 SQIVND (reference sequence). The CDR3 is 14 amino acids. V was cut by 1 base and J by 8 bases, with 14 bases left in between. The CDR3 nucleotides read TGTGCCAGTAGTATAGCCCTTAGATGGGGCGGCTACACCTTC. This encodes CASSIALRWGGYTF.

The chain uses TRBV7-2 and TRBJ1-2; D possibly corresponds to TRBD1 (6 bases). CDR3 length equals 15 residues. Trimming took off 1 base at V and 5 bases at J, with 14 bases between the two ends. Germline lookup yields CDR1 SGHTA and CDR2 FQGNSA. Written as DNA, the CDR3 is TGTGCCAGCAGCTTAGAAGCAGGGGATATATATGGCTACACCTTC. It specifies CASSLEAGDIYGYTF.

On this clone: The junction departs from germline at one end; a sequencing error may be responsible. The CDR3 reads CASMEGAGNTIYF. CDR3 DNA sequence: TGCGCCAGCATGGAAGGGGCTGGAAACACCATATATTTT. This chain links TRBV6-5 with TRBJ1-3, with TRBD1 as a possible D gene (5 bases). Germline V gives CDR1 MNHEY, CDR2 SVGAGI. The CDR3 consists of 13 residues.

This chain links TRBV6-2 or TRBV6-3 with TRBJ1-6; TRBD1 agrees at 7 bases. This CDR3 contains 16 residues. The germline gives CDR1 MNHEY, CDR2 SVGEGT. Losses at the gene ends were 6 bases for V and 6 bases for J; bases not matched to a gene: 11. CDR3 residues: CASSPQLDRVNSPLHF. The CDR3 DNA is TGTGCCAGCAGCCCTCAACTTGACAGGGTTAATTCACCCCTCCACTTT.

This clone was detected only once. This chain links TRBV5-1 with TRBJ2-3; 8 nucleotides agree with TRBD2. The ends lost 6 bases at V and 4 bases at J; junction bases unmatched: 13. The germline gives CDR1 SGHRS, CDR2 YFSETQ. The CDR3 loop spans 16 amino acids. Here the CDR3 reads CASTLSGRGVSDTQYF. CDR3 coding DNA: TGCGCCAGCACGCTCTCAGGGCGGGGGGTTTCAGATACGCAGTATTTT.

CDR3 in amino acids: CASSILAGDEKLFF. CDR3 sequence (DNA): TGTGCCAGTAGTATTTTGGCAGGGGATGAAAAACTGTTTTTT. The chain joins TRBV19 to TRBJ1-4; maybe TRBD1 (6 bases). The CDR3 has 14 amino acids. V lost 3 bases and J 6 bases, leaving 11 bases between the germline ends. The germline CDR1 and CDR2 sequences are LNHDA and SQIVND (reference sequence).

The J gene is TRBJ2-2, the V gene TRBV7-2, with D perhaps TRBD1 (5 bases). The CDR3 spans 14 residues. The V gene lost 8 bases and the J gene lost 0 bases, with 10 bases spanning the gap. Germline assignment: CDR1 SGHTA and CDR2 FQGNSA. The CDR3 DNA follows: TGTGCCAGCCTACAGGCCGCGAACACCGGGGAGCTGTTTTTT. Translation gives CASLQAANTGELFF. Based on the CDR3 plus reference TRBV7-2 and TRBJ2-2, the full variable domain is GAGVSQSPSNKVTEKGKDVELRCDPISGHTALYWYRQSLGQGLEFLIYFQGNSAPDKSGLPSDRFSAERTGGSVSTLTIQRTQQEDSAVYLCASLQAANTGELFFGEGSRLTVL.

CDR3 loop: CASSFTGRYQETQYF. The CDR3 DNA follows: TGTGCCAGCAGCTTCACGGGGAGGTACCAAGAGACCCAGTACTTC. The J gene is TRBJ2-5, the V gene TRBV11-2; a possible D gene is TRBD2 (6 bases). V lost 3 bases, J lost 0 bases, and 11 bases lay in between. The CDR3 totals 15 residues. The germline gives CDR1 SGHAT, CDR2 FQNNGV.

About this clone itself: This sample includes further DNA sequences coding for the same CDR3. The V gene is TRBV18, the J gene TRBJ1-2; D gene ambiguous. Germline loops: CDR1 KGHSH, CDR2 LQKENI. V lost 4 bases to trimming and J lost 2 bases, with 8 bases between them. The CDR3 covers 13 residues. CDR3 region: CASSLDSNYGYTF. In nucleotides, the CDR3 is TGTGCCAGCTCACTCGACTCCAACTATGGCTACACCTTC.

CDR3 sequence reads: CASSVDRGKGQPQHF. CDR3 DNA sequence: TGTGCCAGCAGCGTTGACAGGGGAAAGGGACAGCCCCAGCATTTT. The J gene is TRBJ1-5, the V gene TRBV5-4; 8 bases are shared with TRBD1. Germline V gene lookup returns CDR1 SGHNT and CDR2 YYREEE (reference sequence). Trimming removed 4 bases from V and 7 bases from J; junction bases left unmatched: 10. This CDR3 region has 15 residues.

The chain carries TRBV15 and TRBJ2-5, with D perhaps matching TRBD2 (7 bases). V was clipped by 3 bases and J by 1 base, with 15 bases between them. Germline V gene data show CDR1 as LNHNV and CDR2 as YYDKDF (reference sequence). CDR3 length equals 16 residues. This CDR3 reads CATSRGGAGTQETQYF. CDR3 nucleotide sequence: TGTGCCACCAGCAGGGGGGGGGCGGGAACCCAAGAGACCCAGTACTTC.

A remark on this clone: The same CDR3 also results from other DNA sequences found in this sample. The CDR3 sequence is CASSPGQVNQPQHF. The CDR3 DNA reads TGCGCCAGCAGCCCCGGACAGGTCAATCAGCCCCAGCATTTT. V is TRBV5-1 and J is TRBJ1-5; 7 positions match TRBD1. The CDR3 spans 14 residues. CDR1 SGHRS and CDR2 YFSETQ come from the germline V gene. V was clipped by 4 bases and J by 3 bases; unmatched bases: 4.

This rearrangement joins TRBV7-8 to TRBJ2-5; D uncertain. The CDR3 length is 14 residues. The germline V gene encodes CDR1 SGHVS and CDR2 FQNEAQ. V was clipped by 1 base and J by 5 bases, with 11 bases between them. CDR3 bases: TGTGCCAGCAGCTTAGGGCCGCGGCGGGAGACCCAGTACTTC. Translating gives CASSLGPRRETQYF. Based on the CDR3 plus reference TRBV7-8 and TRBJ2-5, the full variable domain is GAGVSQSPRYKVAKRGQDVALRCDPISGHVSLFWYQQALGQGPEFLTYFQNEAQLDKSGLPSDRFFAERPEGSVSTLKIQRTQQEDSAVYLCASSLGPRRETQYFGPGTRLLVL.

The rearrangement links TRBV7-2 to TRBJ2-3; D is ambiguous. The V gene lost 1 base and the J gene lost 0 bases, with 8 bases spanning the gap. CDR1 and CDR2 (germline): SGHTA, FQGNSA. CDR3 length: 15 amino acids. The CDR3 nucleotides read TGTGCCAGCAGCTTAGTCGGGTTCAGCACAGATACGCAGTATTTT. This translates into CASSLVGFSTDTQYF.

The chain links TRBV30 to TRBJ1-6; D is unclear. CDR3 length: 15 amino acids. Trimming removed 2 bases at V and 9 bases at J, with 17 bases between. Germline CDR1 and CDR2: GTSNPN and SVGIG (reference sequence). CDR3 nucleotide sequence: TGTGCCTGGAGTTGGGGATCGGGGTCCAGTTCACCCCTCCACTTT. This gives the protein CAWSWGSGSSSPLHF.

The V and J genes are TRBV6-1 and TRBJ2-3, with TRBD2 matching over 8 bases. Germline lookup yields CDR1 MNHNS and CDR2 SASEGT. The CDR3 runs to 12 residues. V shed 10 bases and J 5 bases; nucleotides not matched to a gene: 5. The CDR3 bases are TGTGCCAACTCCCGGGGGGGAGATACGCAGTATTTT. Its translation: CANSRGGDTQYF.

The rearrangement uses TRBV30 and TRBJ1-2, with TRBD1 matching 8 bases. The germline CDR1 and CDR2 sequences are GTSNPN and SVGIG (reference sequence). Trimming took 4 bases from V and 8 from J; bases not matched to a gene: 9. The CDR3 is made up of 13 amino acids. The CDR3, as DNA: TGTGCCTGGACAGAAGACAGGGGACGGGGCTACACCTTC. This sequence encodes CAWTEDRGRGYTF.

The chain carries TRBV4-1 and TRBJ2-7; D unresolved. The CDR3 spans 13 residues. Germline assignment: CDR1 MGHRA and CDR2 YSYEKL. The germline V and J ends were trimmed by 1 base and 2 bases, with 6 bases remaining between them. CDR3 loop: CASSQGHPYEQYF. As DNA, the CDR3 is TGCGCCAGCAGCCAAGGACATCCCTACGAGCAGTACTTC.

V is TRBV25-1 and J is TRBJ1-4; D unclear. Between the trimmed V and J ends, which lost 3 bases and 5 bases, there was a span of 13 bases. CDR1 is MGHDK and CDR2 is SYGVNS in the germline V gene. The CDR3 contains 15 residues. The CDR3 DNA sequence: TGTGCCAGCAGTGATTATGTCAGAACCAATGAAAAACTGTTTTTT. Its protein is CASSDYVRTNEKLFF.

This rearrangement joins TRBV7-8 to TRBJ2-5; maybe TRBD2 (6 bases). The CDR3 has 15 residues. The V end lost 5 bases, the J end lost 2 bases, and 15 bases lay between the germline ends. The germline CDR1 and CDR2 sequences are SGHVS and FQNEAQ. The CDR3 region is CASSPTLTSQETQYF. The CDR3 nucleotides read TGTGCCAGCAGCCCGACCCTGACTAGTCAAGAGACCCAGTACTTC.

This chain uses TRBV5-4 with TRBJ2-2; 7 nucleotides match TRBD1. After removal of 4 bases from V and 8 bases from J, the junction contained 11 bases not matched to a gene. Germline V lookup: CDR1 SGHNT, CDR2 YYREEE (reference sequence). This CDR3 is built from 15 residues. The CDR3 DNA is TGTGCCAGCAGCCGGGACAGATCTACACCAGGGGAGCTGTTTTTT. This sequence encodes CASSRDRSTPGELFF.